This T cell receptor beta chain stems from a study of blood T cell repertoires in COVID-19. V lost 2 bases and J lost 5, with 7 bases in between. CDR1 and CDR2 from the germline V gene are SGHDT and YYEEEE. The CDR3 has 12 residues. Data came from immunoSEQ multiplex PCR; TCRdb stores just in-frame clones and leaves some out. The data show approximately 92,000 clones, around 88% seen once. Sequencing used peripheral blood. The chain is built from TRBV5-6 and TRBJ2-5; no clear D gene. The receptor comes from a woman aged 55-69 years with COVID-19, enrolled during active disease. For the CDR3, the DNA is TGTGCCAGCAGCTTTTCGAGGGAGACCCAGTACTTC. The encoded protein is CASSFSRETQYF. Supplemented by reference TRBV5-6 and TRBJ2-5, the full variable domain reads DAGVTQSPTHLIKTRGQQVTLRCSPKSGHDTVSWYQQALGQGPQFIFQYYEEEERQRGNFPDRFSGHQFPNYSSELNVNALLLGDSALYLCASSFSRETQYFGPGTRLLVL.